The T cell receptor (beta chain) described here comes from a study of blood T cell repertoires in COVID-19. Sequencing was performed with immunoSEQ multiplex PCR; in TCRdb, only in-frame clones are kept and a portion is missing. This sample has approximately 270,000 clones, with approximately 90% found just once. This CDR3 has 16 amino acids. CDR1 MNHNS and CDR2 SASEGT come from the germline V gene. V lost 3 bases, J lost 7 bases, and 10 bases stayed unmatched. Sequenced sample: PBMCs or T cells enriched from blood (not recorded which). The rearrangement uses TRBV6-1 and TRBJ1-4, with TRBD1 identical over 8 bases. This clonotype was sampled from a woman aged 30 to 39 with acute COVID-19. The CDR3 protein is CASSDRATGEGEKLFF. In nucleotides, the CDR3 is TGTGCCAGCAGTGACCGAGCGACAGGGGAGGGTGAAAAACTGTTTTTT.